This T cell receptor beta chain stems from a study of T cells in Graves' hyperthyroidism and ophthalmopathy (dated by TCRdb to between 2019 and 2020). Regarding the study in general: Peripheral blood samples were taken at the time of initial diagnosis, prior to any treatment. A discovery cohort of fewer than 110 patients, roughly 40 with Graves' ophthalmopathy and 55 to 65 with stable Graves' hyperthyroidism, was used to find distinguishing TCR V-J signatures. An independent validation cohort of about 19 hyperthyroidism patients and some 15 patients who later progressed to ophthalmopathy tested prospective prediction of ophthalmopathy. The 95 to 100 discovery patients were randomly divided into training and test sets at a 7:3 ratio. In about 6 Graves' hyperthyroidism patients, the study also compared T-cell repertoires from thyroid tissue with T-cell repertoires from blood. After sampling, hyperthyroidism patients received methimazole starting at 30 mg daily, and ophthalmopathy patients received high-dose intravenous methylprednisolone. TCR Vbeta CDR3 sequencing of 135 peripheral blood samples (more than 40 ophthalmopathy, 75 hyperthyroidism and around 17 progressor patients) is reported in the paper.

Stable Graves' hyperthyroidism was defined as no progression to ophthalmopathy during 18 months of follow-up. The hyperthyroidism patients were between 18 and 65 years old and newly diagnosed, with a disease duration of less than 2 months. Any patient with an uncontrolled infection, another autoimmune disease, pregnancy or lactation was excluded. Diagnoses were based on clinical symptoms, serum thyroxine and TRAb, thyroid ultrasound and orbital computed tomography. Ficoll-Paque density gradient centrifugation was used to isolate PBMCs from about 10 ml of fresh peripheral blood. Total RNA was extracted with Trizol reagent, and quality was checked on an Agilent 2100 Bioanalyzer. Study-wide findings and limitations: In cross-validation, a model built on a 13 V-J signature told ophthalmopathy apart from stable hyperthyroidism with over 85% sensitivity and approximately 84% specificity, and in testing the same model reached 80%/75%. During validation, the model predicted progression to ophthalmopathy a median of roughly 7.1 months ahead of onset, with almost 71% sensitivity and 72.22% specificity. Sample size was not statistically predetermined, and blinding of investigators to group allocation was not performed. Blood samples also contained most of the expanded thyroid clonotypes (frequency above 0.001), which suggests that blood repertoires may reflect thyroid immune responses.

From the cysteine through the phenylalanine, the CDR3 covers 15 amino acids. The entry retains the CDR3 DNA only, 45 bases that are in frame from base 1. CDR1 GTSNPN and CDR2 SVGIG were looked up in the germline V gene (reference sequence). V is cut by 3 bases and J by 10 bases, and the space between the germline ends is 22 bases. This clonotype has ten or more counts. There is no known antigen for this receptor. The input lacks base qualities; no much larger clone sits a single base away. TCR beta CDR3 regions were amplified from RNA transcripts. The TCR CDR3 was subjected to a first round of RT-PCR using the HTBI primer set and the Qiagen OneStep RT-PCR kit. A second multiplex PCR round built the libraries, followed by size selection and purification. Libraries were sequenced paired-end with 100 bp reads on an Illumina HiSeq2000. Under the source paper's analysis protocol: SOAPnuke was used to process the raw data, throwing out any read that contained adapters or uncalled bases, had a mean Phred below 15, or lacked an exact constant-primer or identifier match. COPE v1.2.5 was used to merge high-quality paired reads, and clonotypes were defined as unique nucleotide sequences. MiTCR v1.1 was used to align clonotypes to the IMGT TRBV, TRBD and TRBJ reference segments. The analysis was restricted to V-J combinations with a frequency above 0.0001, which together covered about 99% of the repertoires. The TCS score was defined as F50 (clonal expansion) divided by E x V (chaos), with BLOSUM62-based TCRdist calculated between CDR3 peptides within each V-J. Welch's t-statistics and random forest reduced around 520 V-J features to under 15, which were used in a naive Bayes classifier (R e1071). TCRdb reprocessing: public reads trimmed at Q25 with fastp, clones called with MiXCR, in-frame beta chains kept. All rows with the same CDR3 protein become a single entry with the most common DNA and genes. TCRdb's processing, not the study's, gives the V and J calls here. The sample table shows approximately 200,000 distinct CDR3 sequences, and 15% to 20% are seen once. Just under 45% of the sample is taken by the ten largest.

The sequence was collected from a man in his forties or fifties with Graves' hyperthyroidism. The rearranged segments are TRBV30 and TRBJ2-1, and TRBD2 may be the D gene, going by 5 matching bases. Sequenced: blood. CDR3 loop: CAWSRGMHTSGEQFF. The bases are TGTGCCTGGAGCCGGGGTATGCACACCTCGGGGGAGCAGTTCTTC.